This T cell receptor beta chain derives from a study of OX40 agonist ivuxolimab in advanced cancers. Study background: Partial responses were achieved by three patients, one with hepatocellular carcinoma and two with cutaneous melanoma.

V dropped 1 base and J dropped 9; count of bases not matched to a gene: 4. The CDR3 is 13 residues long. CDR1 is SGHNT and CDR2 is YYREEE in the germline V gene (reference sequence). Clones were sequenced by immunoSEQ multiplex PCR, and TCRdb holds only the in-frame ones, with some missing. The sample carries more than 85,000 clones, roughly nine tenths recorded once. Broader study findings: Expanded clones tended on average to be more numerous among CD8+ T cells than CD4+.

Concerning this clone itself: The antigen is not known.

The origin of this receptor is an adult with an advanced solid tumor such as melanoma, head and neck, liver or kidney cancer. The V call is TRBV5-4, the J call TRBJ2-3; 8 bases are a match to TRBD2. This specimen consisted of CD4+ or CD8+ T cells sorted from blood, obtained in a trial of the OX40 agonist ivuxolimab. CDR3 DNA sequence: TGTGCCAGCAGCTTGAATAGCGGGGACACGCAGTATTTT. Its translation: CASSLNSGDTQYF.